This TCR beta chain was sequenced for a study of cytomegalovirus exposure and HLA in healthy donors. Findings and limits, study-wide: Among the most significant clusters, several appeared linked to common viral pathogens in a later analysis. There were approximately 150 TCR beta chains listed as cytomegalovirus-associated.

PCR used 60 Vbeta primers and 13 Jbeta primers. The assay was immunoSEQ multiplex PCR, and TCRdb's table has in-frame clones only and misses some. This table holds around 130,000 clones, 70% to 90% found once. V lost 10 bases and J lost 1, with 26 bases in between. CDR1 is SEHNR and CDR2 is FQNEAQ in the germline V gene (reference sequence). There are 18 residues in the CDR3. To note about this clone: Its specificity is not known.

The chain joins TRBV7-9 to TRBJ1-3; D possibly corresponds to TRBD1 (5 bases). The sample comprised PBMCs. The TCR was taken from a man aged 35 to 55 in good health and CMV-seronegative. The CDR3 coding sequence is TGTGCCATTAGGGGCGTCGTCGCCAGGATCCATTCTGGAAACACCATATATTTT. Encoded protein: CAIRGVVARIHSGNTIYF.